Listed below are T cell receptor beta chains from one sample, sequenced in a study of T cells in Graves' hyperthyroidism and ophthalmopathy. TCRdb reprocessed the multiplex PCR reads via MiXCR and lists one record per CDR3 protein. The sample carries approximately 95,000 distinct CDR3 sequences, 35% to 45% recorded once. Sequences were obtained from peripheral blood or thyroid tissue (not recorded which). The origin of the receptors is a woman aged 25-40 years with Graves' hyperthyroidism. Both conserved end residues are part of each CDR3. The order of the fields is clone size, V gene, J gene, D gene, CDR3 protein, CDR3 DNA. A D gene is named only where the DNA matches it firmly. Clone size, where shown, is once, few, many, or a class for clones that have expanded.

clone size: NA
V gene: TRBV12-3/TRBV12-4
J gene: TRBJ2-3
D gene: TRBD2
CDR3 protein: CASTATSGRTTDTQYF
CDR3 DNA: TGTGCCAGCACCGCGACTAGCGGGAGGACGACAGATACGCAGTATTTT

clone size: many
V gene: TRBV7-2
J gene: TRBJ1-6
D gene: NA
CDR3 protein: CASSFLRVLGSPLHF
CDR3 DNA: TGTGCCAGCAGCTTTTTGAGGGTACTTGGTTCACCCCTCCACTTT

clone size: once
V gene: TRBV7-9
J gene: TRBJ1-4
D gene: TRBD1
CDR3 protein: CASSSRGGQEKLFF
CDR3 DNA: TGTGCCAGCAGCTCGAGAGGGGGCCAAGAAAAACTGTTTTTT

clone size: NA
V gene: TRBV20-1
J gene: TRBJ1-2
D gene: NA
CDR3 protein: CSARDRTSAYGCTF
CDR3 DNA: TGCAGTGCTAGAGATCGAACGTCAGCATATGGCTGCACCTTC

clone size: many
V gene: TRBV4-2
J gene: TRBJ2-5
D gene: NA
CDR3 protein: CASSQVAEETQYF
CDR3 DNA: TGTGCCAGCAGCCAAGTAGCTGAAGAGACCCAGTACTTC

clone size: NA
V gene: TRBV19
J gene: TRBJ1-2
D gene: TRBD1
CDR3 protein: CATGTGLYGYTF
CDR3 DNA: TGTGCCACCGGGACAGGTCTTTATGGCTACACCTTC

clone size: many
V gene: TRBV12-3/TRBV12-4
J gene: TRBJ1-1
D gene: NA
CDR3 protein: CASRAPASNTEAFF
CDR3 DNA: TGTGCCAGCAGGGCCCCGGCCAGCAACACTGAAGCTTTCTTT

clone size: once
V gene: TRBV2
J gene: TRBJ1-1
D gene: TRBD1
CDR3 protein: CASSEVRGQRTEAFF
CDR3 DNA: TGTGCCAGCAGTGAAGTGAGGGGACAGCGCACTGAAGCTTTCTTT

clone size: many
V gene: TRBV5-1
J gene: TRBJ2-5
D gene: NA
CDR3 protein: CASSLAGDQETQYF
CDR3 DNA: TGCGCCAGCAGCTTAGCAGGAGACCAAGAGACCCAGTACTTC

clone size: NA
V gene: TRBV10-1
J gene: TRBJ1-2
D gene: NA
CDR3 protein: CASSESTASYGYTF
CDR3 DNA: TGCGCCAGCAGTGAGTCGACAGCTAGCTATGGCTACACCTTC

clone size: NA
V gene: TRBV11-2
J gene: TRBJ2-2
D gene: NA
CDR3 protein: CASSLDGMNTGELFF
CDR3 DNA: TGTGCCAGCAGCCTGGACGGAATGAACACCGGGGAGCTGTTTTTT

clone size: NA
V gene: TRBV14
J gene: TRBJ2-6
D gene: NA
CDR3 protein: CASSHRTRTNTEAF
CDR3 DNA: TGTGCCAGCAGCCACCGGACAAGAACGAACACTGAAGCTTTC

clone size: NA
V gene: TRBV7-9
J gene: TRBJ1-2
D gene: NA
CDR3 protein: CASSNRVLGGAQWGYTF
CDR3 DNA: TGTGCCAGCAGTAACAGGGTCCTCGGCGGGGCACAATGGGGCTACACCTTC

clone size: many
V gene: TRBV7-8
J gene: TRBJ2-5
D gene: NA
CDR3 protein: CASSLLQSAETQYF
CDR3 DNA: TGTGCCAGCAGCTTACTACAGTCTGCGGAGACCCAGTACTTC

clone size: many
V gene: TRBV2
J gene: TRBJ1-1
D gene: NA
CDR3 protein: CASRSGYRSGAFF
CDR3 DNA: TGTGCCAGCAGGTCAGGGTACAGGTCGGGAGCTTTCTTT

clone size: NA
V gene: TRBV7-2
J gene: TRBJ1-1
D gene: NA
CDR3 protein: CASSFREGITEAFF
CDR3 DNA: TGTGCCAGCAGCTTCAGGGAGGGGATCACTGAAGCTTTCTTT

clone size: few
V gene: TRBV15
J gene: TRBJ1-4
D gene: NA
CDR3 protein: CATSRQGTQFF
CDR3 DNA: TGTGCCACCAGCAGACAGGGAACGCAGTTTTTT

clone size: many
V gene: TRBV20-1
J gene: TRBJ1-5
D gene: NA
CDR3 protein: CSAQRGEWGNQPQHF
CDR3 DNA: TGCAGTGCTCAGAGGGGGGAATGGGGGAATCAGCCCCAGCATTTT

clone size: many
V gene: TRBV5-1
J gene: TRBJ2-7
D gene: TRBD2
CDR3 protein: CASSHSGSSYEQYF
CDR3 DNA: TGCGCCAGCAGCCATAGCGGGAGCTCCTACGAGCAGTACTTC

clone size: many
V gene: TRBV6-1
J gene: TRBJ1-2
D gene: NA
CDR3 protein: CASSRTWSNYGYTF
CDR3 DNA: TGTGCCAGCAGTCGGACATGGTCCAACTATGGCTACACCTTC

clone size: NA
V gene: TRBV13
J gene: TRBJ2-7
D gene: TRBD2
CDR3 protein: CASSLGWASGAYEQYF
CDR3 DNA: TGTGCCAGCAGCTTAGGCTGGGCTAGCGGGGCCTACGAGCAGTACTTC

clone size: many
V gene: TRBV11-2
J gene: TRBJ1-2
D gene: NA
CDR3 protein: CASAKDGPNYGYTF
CDR3 DNA: TGTGCCAGTGCAAAGGACGGACCAAACTATGGCTACACCTTC

clone size: many
V gene: TRBV6-1
J gene: TRBJ1-5
D gene: NA
CDR3 protein: CASSEYGNQPQHF
CDR3 DNA: TGTGCCAGCAGTGAATACGGCAATCAGCCCCAGCATTTT

clone size: NA
V gene: TRBV10-3
J gene: TRBJ1-5
D gene: TRBD1
CDR3 protein: CAISEGDRVQPQHF
CDR3 DNA: TGTGCCATCAGTGAGGGGGACAGGGTGCAGCCCCAGCATTTT

clone size: NA
V gene: TRBV20-1
J gene: TRBJ1-5
D gene: TRBD1
CDR3 protein: CSVSADRPYSNQPQHF
CDR3 DNA: TGCAGTGTTTCCGCGGACAGGCCATATAGCAATCAGCCCCAGCATTTT

clone size: NA
V gene: TRBV7-3
J gene: TRBJ2-2
D gene: TRBD2
CDR3 protein: CASSTRLAGGTGELFF
CDR3 DNA: TGTGCCAGCAGCACCCGGCTAGCGGGAGGCACCGGGGAGCTGTTTTTT

clone size: few
V gene: TRBV28
J gene: TRBJ2-7
D gene: NA
CDR3 protein: CASSLGSAYEQYF
CDR3 DNA: TGTGCCAGCAGTTTAGGGTCTGCCTACGAGCAGTACTTC

clone size: many
V gene: TRBV7-9
J gene: TRBJ1-1
D gene: NA
CDR3 protein: CASSLGSYTEAFF
CDR3 DNA: TGTGCCAGCAGTTTGGGCTCCTACACTGAAGCTTTCTTT

clone size: many
V gene: TRBV6-6
J gene: TRBJ2-2
D gene: NA
CDR3 protein: CASGNNDRRPNTGELFF
CDR3 DNA: TGTGCCAGCGGGAATAATGACAGACGTCCGAACACCGGGGAGCTGTTTTTT

clone size: NA
V gene: TRBV20-1
J gene: TRBJ1-5
D gene: NA
CDR3 protein: CSALSGRVNQPQHF
CDR3 DNA: TGCAGTGCTCTTTCCGGAAGGGTCAATCAGCCCCAGCATTTT

clone size: NA
V gene: TRBV7-3
J gene: TRBJ2-3
D gene: TRBD2
CDR3 protein: CASSSHLPGLAGGADTQYF
CDR3 DNA: TGTGCCAGCAGCTCCCACCTACCGGGACTAGCGGGAGGTGCAGATACGCAGTATTTT

clone size: many
V gene: TRBV5-5
J gene: TRBJ1-1
D gene: NA
CDR3 protein: CASSPRHMNTEAFF
CDR3 DNA: TGTGCCAGCAGCCCAAGACACATGAACACTGAAGCTTTCTTT

clone size: NA
V gene: TRBV7-9
J gene: TRBJ1-1
D gene: NA
CDR3 protein: CASSPRGDTEAFF
CDR3 DNA: TGTGCCAGCAGTCCCCGGGGGGACACTGAAGCTTTCTTT

clone size: NA
V gene: TRBV2
J gene: TRBJ1-2
D gene: NA
CDR3 protein: CASKRPQTTNYGYTF
CDR3 DNA: TGTGCCAGCAAACGACCCCAGACAACTAACTATGGCTACACCTTC

clone size: many
V gene: TRBV7-3
J gene: TRBJ1-1
D gene: NA
CDR3 protein: CASAPGGTNTEAFF
CDR3 DNA: TGTGCCAGCGCCCCCGGGGGGACTAACACTGAAGCTTTCTTT

clone size: NA
V gene: TRBV4-2
J gene: TRBJ2-5
D gene: NA
CDR3 protein: CASSQGATEIQYF
CDR3 DNA: TGTGCCAGCAGCCAGGGAGCCACGGAGATCCAGTACTTC

clone size: many
V gene: TRBV6-5
J gene: TRBJ1-6
D gene: NA
CDR3 protein: CASSYFDPFAYNSPLHF
CDR3 DNA: TGTGCCAGCAGTTACTTCGACCCGTTCGCCTATAATTCACCCCTCCACTTT

clone size: many
V gene: TRBV15
J gene: TRBJ1-1
D gene: NA
CDR3 protein: CATSKPDATLGTEAFF
CDR3 DNA: TGTGCCACCTCTAAACCGGACGCAACCCTCGGGACTGAAGCTTTCTTT

clone size: many
V gene: TRBV20-1
J gene: TRBJ2-5
D gene: TRBD1
CDR3 protein: CSALPWTGRETQYF
CDR3 DNA: TGCAGTGCTCTACCATGGACAGGGCGAGAGACCCAGTACTTC

clone size: many
V gene: TRBV28
J gene: TRBJ1-2
D gene: NA
CDR3 protein: CASSGGRTYGYTF
CDR3 DNA: TGTGCCAGCAGTGGCGGGAGGACGTATGGCTACACCTTC

clone size: NA
V gene: TRBV11-2
J gene: TRBJ2-5
D gene: TRBD2
CDR3 protein: CASSQEPSGQETQYF
CDR3 DNA: TGTGCCAGCAGCCAAGAGCCTAGCGGCCAAGAGACCCAGTACTTC

clone size: once
V gene: TRBV15
J gene: TRBJ1-1
D gene: TRBD1
CDR3 protein: CATSSTRQGGTEAFF
CDR3 DNA: TGTGCCACCAGCAGTACTAGACAGGGCGGCACTGAAGCTTTCTTT

clone size: few
V gene: TRBV20-1
J gene: TRBJ2-7
D gene: NA
CDR3 protein: CSAGRASSYEQYF
CDR3 DNA: TGCAGTGCTGGGCGGGCGAGCTCCTACGAGCAGTACTTC

clone size: NA
V gene: TRBV5-1
J gene: TRBJ1-5
D gene: NA
CDR3 protein: CASSINTGTSGTDTQHF
CDR3 DNA: TGCGCCAGCAGCATAAACACCGGGACTAGCGGCACAGATACGCAGCATTTT

clone size: many
V gene: TRBV20-1
J gene: TRBJ1-2
D gene: NA
CDR3 protein: CSAPRRTQIGGYTF
CDR3 DNA: TGCAGTGCCCCCCGCCGCACCCAGATCGGGGGCTACACCTTC

clone size: NA
V gene: TRBV15
J gene: TRBJ2-7
D gene: TRBD2
CDR3 protein: CATSSVAPSGSFYEQYF
CDR3 DNA: TGTGCCACCAGCAGCGTGGCCCCTAGCGGGAGTTTCTACGAGCAGTACTTC

clone size: NA
V gene: TRBV2
J gene: TRBJ1-1
D gene: NA
CDR3 protein: CASRPIKGTHTEAFF
CDR3 DNA: TGTGCCAGCAGACCTATAAAGGGGACCCACACTGAAGCTTTCTTT

clone size: NA
V gene: TRBV3-1
J gene: TRBJ2-7
D gene: NA
CDR3 protein: CASSRTRGAEQYF
CDR3 DNA: TGTGCCAGCAGCCGGACAAGGGGTGCAGAGCAGTACTTC

clone size: many
V gene: TRBV20-1
J gene: TRBJ1-2
D gene: TRBD1
CDR3 protein: CSARGGAGYGYTF
CDR3 DNA: TGCAGTGCCAGGGGGGGGGCAGGCTATGGCTACACCTTC

clone size: NA
V gene: TRBV29-1
J gene: TRBJ2-5
D gene: NA
CDR3 protein: CSVAGVQETQYF
CDR3 DNA: TGCAGCGTTGCAGGGGTTCAAGAGACCCAGTACTTC

clone size: many
V gene: TRBV6-1
J gene: TRBJ1-5
D gene: NA
CDR3 protein: CASGRDVGVRNQPQHF
CDR3 DNA: TGTGCCAGTGGGAGGGACGTCGGGGTCCGCAATCAGCCCCAGCATTTT

clone size: many
V gene: TRBV11-2
J gene: TRBJ1-5
D gene: NA
CDR3 protein: CASSPPGTNPSNQPQHF
CDR3 DNA: TGTGCCAGCAGCCCTCCCGGGACGAACCCCAGCAATCAGCCCCAGCATTTT

clone size: many
V gene: TRBV28
J gene: TRBJ2-5
D gene: NA
CDR3 protein: CASGSQETQYF
CDR3 DNA: TGTGCCAGTGGGTCCCAAGAGACCCAGTACTTC

clone size: NA
V gene: TRBV7-9
J gene: TRBJ2-7
D gene: NA
CDR3 protein: CASSLGTPLSEQYF
CDR3 DNA: TGTGCCAGCAGCTTAGGGACACCCCTCTCGGAGCAGTACTTC

clone size: once
V gene: TRBV2
J gene: TRBJ2-7
D gene: NA
CDR3 protein: CASSAGRVHEQYF
CDR3 DNA: TGTGCCAGCAGTGCGGGACGGGTCCACGAGCAATACTTC

clone size: many
V gene: TRBV6-5
J gene: TRBJ2-7
D gene: NA
CDR3 protein: CASSHLGVKGEQYF
CDR3 DNA: TGTGCCAGCAGTCACCTGGGGGTAAAAGGGGAGCAGTACTTC

clone size: NA
V gene: TRBV7-2
J gene: TRBJ2-5
D gene: TRBD2
CDR3 protein: CASSLGGLAGGEETQYF
CDR3 DNA: TGTGCCAGCAGCTTAGGAGGCCTAGCGGGAGGGGAAGAGACCCAGTACTTC